This entry is about one T cell receptor beta chain. What it recognizes is unknown. TCRdb reworked the 5' RACE reads into one entry per CDR3 protein, no DNA. The table lists about 260,000 distinct CDR3 sequences. The CDR3 contains 14 residues. The V gene's germline CDR1 is SGHRS and CDR2 YFSETQ. The sample is drawn from a study of T cells expressing NK-cell markers. Looking at the study overall: Out of eight donors sequenced, seven tested HCMV-seropositive and the remaining one seronegative. Study-wide results and caveats: In 6 or 7 donors, dominant NKG2C+ clonotypes were roughly 1.0-8% of CD8+ T cells. These clonotypes additionally ranked first within the CD3+CD56-NKG2C+ fraction of a few donors.

The material sequenced was blood T cells: a sorted CD56 or NKG2C T cell subset, CD4+ or CD8+ T cells, or bulk PBMC T cells (not recorded which). The J gene is TRBJ2-3, the V gene TRBV5-1; the TCRdb call, TRBD1, lacks DNA for checking. The receptor was derived from a woman aged 18 to 75 in good health. The CDR3 sequence is CASSLGQGRVTQYF. Drawing the rest from reference TRBV5-1 and TRBJ2-3, the complete variable domain is KAGVTQTPRYLIKTRGQQVTLSCSPISGHRSVSWYQQTPGQGLQFLFEYFSETQRNKGNFPGRFSGRQFSNSRSEMNVSTLELGDSALYLCASSLGQGRVTQYFGPGTRLTVL.